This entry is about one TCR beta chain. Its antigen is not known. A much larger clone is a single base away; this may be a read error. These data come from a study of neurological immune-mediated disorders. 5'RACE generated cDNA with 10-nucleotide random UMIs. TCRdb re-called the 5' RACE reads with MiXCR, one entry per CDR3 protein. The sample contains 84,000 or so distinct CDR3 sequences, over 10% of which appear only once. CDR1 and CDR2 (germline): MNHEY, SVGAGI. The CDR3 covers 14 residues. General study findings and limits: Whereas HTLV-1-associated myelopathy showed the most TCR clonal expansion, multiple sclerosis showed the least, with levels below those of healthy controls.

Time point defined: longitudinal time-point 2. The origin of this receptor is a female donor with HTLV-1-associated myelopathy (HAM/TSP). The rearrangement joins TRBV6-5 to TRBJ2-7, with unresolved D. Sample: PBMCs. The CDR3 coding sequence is TGTGCCAGCAGTTACTCTCCAGTTCCCTACGAGCATTACTTC. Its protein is CASSYSPVPYEHYF.